This TCR beta chain emerged from a study of spatial heterogeneity in lung cancer. Unique molecular identifiers tagged every individual TCR cDNA molecule. TCRdb independently ran MiXCR on the 5' RACE reads; one entry per CDR3 protein. The sample lists about 4,700 distinct CDR3 sequences; over 20% were seen once. A few counts support this clonotype. The antigen is not known. Study conclusions and caveats: The study found that expanded intratumoral alpha and beta TCR counts tracked tumor mutation counts.

Time point in this sample: sample taken at primary tumor resection. The CDR3 is 17 amino acids. The germline V gene has CDR1 SEHNR and CDR2 FQNEAQ (reference sequence). Trimming at V came to 3 bases and at J to 10 bases, leaving 14 bases not matched to a gene. The clonotype was recovered from a male donor with early-stage non-small cell lung cancer. Material: lung tumor tissue, obtained at surgery. The chain has TRBV7-9 and TRBJ1-6; 8 bases fit TRBD1. The CDR3 DNA sequence: TGTGCCAGCAGCTTCCAAGATTTCCAGGGGGCATCGTCACCCCTCCACTTT. Translated, it gives CASSFQDFQGASSPLHF. The full variable domain, rest sourced from reference TRBV7-9 and TRBJ1-6, is DTGVSQNPRHKITKRGQNVTFRCDPISEHNRLYWYRQTLGQGPEFLTYFQNEAQLEKSRLLSDRFSAERPKGSFSTLEIQRTEQGDSAMYLCASSFQDFQGASSPLHFGNGTRLTVT.